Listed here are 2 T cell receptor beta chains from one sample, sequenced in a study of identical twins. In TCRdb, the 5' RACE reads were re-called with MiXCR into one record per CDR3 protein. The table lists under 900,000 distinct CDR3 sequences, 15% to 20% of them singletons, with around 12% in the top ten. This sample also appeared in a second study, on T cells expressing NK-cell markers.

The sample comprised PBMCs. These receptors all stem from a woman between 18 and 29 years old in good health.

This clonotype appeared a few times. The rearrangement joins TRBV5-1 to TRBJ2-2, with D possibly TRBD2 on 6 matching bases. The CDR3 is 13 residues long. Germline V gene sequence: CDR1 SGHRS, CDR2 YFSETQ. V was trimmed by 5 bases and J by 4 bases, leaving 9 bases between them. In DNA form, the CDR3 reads TGCGCCAGCAGACTAGCTGGCACCGGGGAGCTGTTTTTT. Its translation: CASRLAGTGELFF.

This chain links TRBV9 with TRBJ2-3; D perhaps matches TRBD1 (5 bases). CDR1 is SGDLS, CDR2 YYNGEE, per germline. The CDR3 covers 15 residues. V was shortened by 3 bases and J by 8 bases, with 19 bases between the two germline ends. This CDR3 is CASSEGHSELRTQYF. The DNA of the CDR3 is TGTGCCAGCAGCGAGGGGCACTCCGAGTTACGTACGCAGTATTTT.